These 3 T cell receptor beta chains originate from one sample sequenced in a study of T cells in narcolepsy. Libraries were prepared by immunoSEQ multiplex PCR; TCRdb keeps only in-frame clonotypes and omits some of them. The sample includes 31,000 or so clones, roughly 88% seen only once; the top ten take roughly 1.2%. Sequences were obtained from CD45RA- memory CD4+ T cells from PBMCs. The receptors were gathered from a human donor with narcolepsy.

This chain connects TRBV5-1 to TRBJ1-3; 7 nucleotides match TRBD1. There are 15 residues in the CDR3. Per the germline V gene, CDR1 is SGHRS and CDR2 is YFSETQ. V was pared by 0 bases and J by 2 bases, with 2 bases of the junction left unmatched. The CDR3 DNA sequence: TGCGCCAGCAGCTTGGGACAGGGCGCTGGAAACACCATATATTTT. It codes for CASSLGQGAGNTIYF.

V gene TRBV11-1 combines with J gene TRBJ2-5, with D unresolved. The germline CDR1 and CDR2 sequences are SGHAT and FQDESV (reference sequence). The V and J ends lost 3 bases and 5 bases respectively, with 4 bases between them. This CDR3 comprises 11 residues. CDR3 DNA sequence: TGTGCCAGCAGCTTTTCGGAGACCCAGTACTTC. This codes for CASSFSETQYF.

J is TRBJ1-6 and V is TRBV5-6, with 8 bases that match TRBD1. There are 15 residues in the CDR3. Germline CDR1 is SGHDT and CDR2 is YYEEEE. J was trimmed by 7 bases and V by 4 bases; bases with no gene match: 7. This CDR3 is CASSPDRGYNSPLHF. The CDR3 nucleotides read TGTGCCAGCAGCCCCGACAGGGGATACAATTCACCCCTCCACTTT.